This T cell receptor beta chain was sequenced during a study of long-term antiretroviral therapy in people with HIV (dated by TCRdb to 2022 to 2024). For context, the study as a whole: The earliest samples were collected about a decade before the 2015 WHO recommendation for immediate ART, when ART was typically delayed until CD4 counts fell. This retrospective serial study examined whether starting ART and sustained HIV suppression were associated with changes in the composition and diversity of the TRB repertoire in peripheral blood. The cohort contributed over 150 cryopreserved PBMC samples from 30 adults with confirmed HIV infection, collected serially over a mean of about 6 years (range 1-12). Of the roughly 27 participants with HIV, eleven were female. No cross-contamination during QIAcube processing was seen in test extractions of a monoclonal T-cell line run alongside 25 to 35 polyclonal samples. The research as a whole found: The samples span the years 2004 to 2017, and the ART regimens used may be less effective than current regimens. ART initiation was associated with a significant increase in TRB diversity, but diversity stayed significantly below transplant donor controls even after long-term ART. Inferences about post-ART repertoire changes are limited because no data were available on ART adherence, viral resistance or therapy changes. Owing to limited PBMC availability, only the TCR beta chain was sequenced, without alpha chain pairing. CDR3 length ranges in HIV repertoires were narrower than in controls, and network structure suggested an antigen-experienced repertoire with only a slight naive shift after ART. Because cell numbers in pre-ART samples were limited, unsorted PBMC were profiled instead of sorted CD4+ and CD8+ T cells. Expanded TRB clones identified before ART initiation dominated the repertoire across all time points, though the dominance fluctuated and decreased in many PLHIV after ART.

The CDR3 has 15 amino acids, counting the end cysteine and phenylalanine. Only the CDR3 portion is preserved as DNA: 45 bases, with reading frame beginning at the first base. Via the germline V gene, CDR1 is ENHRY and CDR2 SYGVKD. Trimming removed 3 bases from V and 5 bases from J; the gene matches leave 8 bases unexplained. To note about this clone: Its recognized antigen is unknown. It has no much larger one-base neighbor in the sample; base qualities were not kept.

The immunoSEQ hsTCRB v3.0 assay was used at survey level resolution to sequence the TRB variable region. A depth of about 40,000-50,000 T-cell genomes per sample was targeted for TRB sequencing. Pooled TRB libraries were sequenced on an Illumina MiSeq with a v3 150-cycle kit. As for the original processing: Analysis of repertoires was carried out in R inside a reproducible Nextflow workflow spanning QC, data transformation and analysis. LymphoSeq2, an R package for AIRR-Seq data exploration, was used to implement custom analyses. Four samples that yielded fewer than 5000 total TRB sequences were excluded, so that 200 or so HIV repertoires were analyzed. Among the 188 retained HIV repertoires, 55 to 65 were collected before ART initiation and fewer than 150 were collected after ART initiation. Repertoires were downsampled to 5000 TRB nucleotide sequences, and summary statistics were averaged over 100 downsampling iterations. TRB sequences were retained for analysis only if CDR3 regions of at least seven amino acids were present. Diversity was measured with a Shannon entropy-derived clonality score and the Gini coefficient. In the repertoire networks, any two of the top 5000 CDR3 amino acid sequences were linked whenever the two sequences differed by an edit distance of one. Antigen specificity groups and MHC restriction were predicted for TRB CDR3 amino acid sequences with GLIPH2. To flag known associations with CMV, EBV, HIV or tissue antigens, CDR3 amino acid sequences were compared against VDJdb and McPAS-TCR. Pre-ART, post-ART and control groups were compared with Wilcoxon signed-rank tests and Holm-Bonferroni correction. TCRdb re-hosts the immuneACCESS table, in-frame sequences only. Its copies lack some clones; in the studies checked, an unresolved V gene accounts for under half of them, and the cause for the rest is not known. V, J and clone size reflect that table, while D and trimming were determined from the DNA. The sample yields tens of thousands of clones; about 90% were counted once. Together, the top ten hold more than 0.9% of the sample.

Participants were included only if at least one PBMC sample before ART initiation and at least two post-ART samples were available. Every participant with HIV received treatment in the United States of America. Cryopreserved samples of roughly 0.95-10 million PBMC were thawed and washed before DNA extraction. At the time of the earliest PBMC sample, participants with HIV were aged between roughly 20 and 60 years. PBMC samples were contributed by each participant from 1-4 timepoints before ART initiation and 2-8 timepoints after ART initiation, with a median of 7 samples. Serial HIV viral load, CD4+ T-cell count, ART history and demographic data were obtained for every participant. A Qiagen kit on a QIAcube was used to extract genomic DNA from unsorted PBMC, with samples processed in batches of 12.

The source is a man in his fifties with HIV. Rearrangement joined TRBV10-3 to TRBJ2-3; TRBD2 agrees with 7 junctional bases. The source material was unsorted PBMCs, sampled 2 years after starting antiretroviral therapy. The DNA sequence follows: TGTGCCATCAGTGATGGCGGGAGCGTCGGAGATACGCAGTATTTT. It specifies CAISDGGSVGDTQYF.